One sample yielded the 29 T cell receptor beta chains listed below, sequenced in a study of CD8 T cells in Susac syndrome. After extraction with the RNeasy kit, about 0.45 to 1 ug of the RNA was reverse transcribed using random hexamers. TCRdb reprocessed the immunoSEQ multiplex PCR reads with MiXCR, giving one entry per CDR3 protein. The data show roughly 200,000 distinct CDR3 sequences, around 94% seen once. Sequencing was done on a sample of CD4+ T cells from PBMCs. All receptors come from a human donor with Susac syndrome.

The rearrangement uses TRBV3-1 and TRBJ1-4, with D possibly TRBD1 on 6 matching bases. The germline V gene has CDR1 LGHDT and CDR2 YNNKEL (reference sequence). The CDR3 is 14 amino acids. V lost 2 bases and J lost 3, with 7 bases in between. The CDR3 protein is CASSQKGANEKLFF. The CDR3, as DNA: TGTGCCAGCAGCCAAAAGGGGGCTAATGAAAAACTGTTTTTT.

This chain uses TRBV5-1 with TRBJ2-1; the match to TRBD2 covers 7 bases. This CDR3 is built from 16 residues. V gave up 7 bases and J gave up 0 bases; unmatched junction bases: 10. Germline loops: CDR1 SGHRS, CDR2 YFSETQ. Written as DNA, the CDR3 is TGCGCCAGCCTGGGGGGGTCTGGGAGCTCCTACAATGAGCAGTTCTTC. It specifies CASLGGSGSSYNEQFF.

The chain uses TRBV30 and TRBJ1-2; D is possibly TRBD1 (6 bases). CDR1 and CDR2 from the germline V gene are GTSNPN and SVGIG (reference sequence). Deletions cut 0 bases from V and 3 bases from J, with 8 bases between. The CDR3 loop spans 13 amino acids. The CDR3 region has the DNA TGTGCCTGGAGTGTACGGACAGACTATGGCTACACCTTC. This translates into CAWSVRTDYGYTF.

The CDR3 DNA reads TGTGCCTGGAGTTTAATAGCGGGAGGAGAGACCCAGTACTTC. This codes for CAWSLIAGGETQYF. The V gene is TRBV30, the J gene TRBJ2-5; 10 positions agree with TRBD2. Germline lookup yields CDR1 GTSNPN and CDR2 SVGIG (reference sequence). With 2 bases clipped from V and 4 bases from J, the junction kept 4 bases outside the gene matches. The CDR3 sequence is 14 residues long.

The chain links TRBV7-3 to TRBJ1-1, with D possibly matching TRBD1 (6 bases). Germline-derived CDR1 and CDR2 are SGHTA and FQGTGA. The CDR3 has 14 amino acids. V lost 5 bases and J lost 8, with 18 bases in between. The CDR3 loop is CASSPTGTNNEAFF. The CDR3 nucleotides are TGTGCCAGCAGCCCGACCGGGACAAATAACGAAGCTTTCTTT.

V and J are TRBV3-1 and TRBJ2-5, with D possibly TRBD1 on 5 matching bases. V was shortened by 1 base and J by 6 bases, with 9 bases between the two germline ends. From germline, CDR1 is LGHDT and CDR2 YNNKEL (reference sequence). The CDR3 is 13 residues long. CDR3 sequence: CASSQGGSQTQYF. In DNA form, the CDR3 reads TGTGCCAGCAGCCAAGGGGGCTCACAGACCCAGTACTTC.

J is TRBJ2-1 and V is TRBV24-1; D perhaps matches TRBD1 (6 bases). V lost 3 bases and J 0 bases, leaving 17 bases between the germline ends. Looked up from germline, CDR1 is KGHDR and CDR2 is SFDVKD. The CDR3 spans 18 residues. CDR3: CATSDTYSTGSSYNEQFF. The CDR3, as DNA: TGTGCCACCAGTGATACCTATTCGACAGGCAGCTCCTACAATGAGCAGTTCTTC.

This chain uses TRBV25-1 with TRBJ2-1; 7 bases are shared with TRBD2. The V segment lost 7 bases and the J segment 8 bases; nucleotides outside the gene matches: 5. This CDR3 spans 12 amino acids. Germline V gene data show CDR1 as MGHDK and CDR2 as SYGVNS. The CDR3, as DNA: TGTGCCAGCACTAGGGGACTACATGAGCAGTTCTTC. Protein product: CASTRGLHEQFF.

This chain connects TRBV5-6 to TRBJ2-5; D unclear. V was trimmed by 0 bases and J by 5 bases, leaving 20 bases between them. Germline V lookup: CDR1 SGHDT, CDR2 YYEEEE. The CDR3 totals 17 residues. The CDR3 here is CASSLDWAIPVRETQYF. The CDR3 nucleotides read TGTGCCAGCAGCTTGGACTGGGCCATCCCGGTACGGGAGACCCAGTACTTC.

J is TRBJ1-1 and V is TRBV6-5, with 7 bases aligning to TRBD1. Trimming removed 2 bases from V and 4 bases from J; junction bases left unmatched: 10. Germline V gives CDR1 MNHEY, CDR2 SVGAGI. The CDR3 extends over 16 amino acids. The CDR3 nucleotides read TGTGCCAGCAGTTACGACCGGGTATACAGGGGCACTGAAGCTTTCTTT. Residues: CASSYDRVYRGTEAFF.

V usage is TRBV20-1 and J usage is TRBJ2-2; D is ambiguous. Germline V gene data show CDR1 as DFQATT and CDR2 as SNEGSKA (reference sequence). The CDR3 runs to 12 residues. Trimming took off 3 bases at V and 4 bases at J, with 6 bases between the two ends. CDR3 residues: CSASEPTGELFF. The CDR3 DNA reads as TGCAGTGCTAGCGAACCCACCGGGGAGCTGTTTTTT.

This chain connects TRBV6-1 to TRBJ1-6, with 12 bases that match TRBD1. Losses at the gene ends were 7 bases for V and 9 bases for J; bases not matched to a gene: 10. This CDR3 comprises 16 residues. The germline V gene has CDR1 MNHNS and CDR2 SASEGT. The chain's CDR3 is CASISPGQGARSPLHF. DNA of the CDR3: TGTGCCAGCATCTCCCCGGGACAGGGGGCGCGTTCACCCCTCCACTTT.

CDR3: CSAIEDTQYF. DNA of the CDR3: TGCAGTGCAATCGAAGATACGCAGTATTTT. The V call is TRBV20-1, the J call TRBJ2-3, with D unresolved. Germline CDR1 reads DFQATT; CDR2 reads SNEGSKA (reference sequence). The CDR3 contains 10 residues. The V and J ends lost 6 bases and 5 bases respectively, with 6 bases between them.

The chain joins TRBV27 to TRBJ1-5, with D possibly matching TRBD1 (6 bases). This CDR3 has 13 residues. Germline V CDR1 and CDR2: MNHEY, SMNVEV (reference sequence). Trimming cost V 4 bases and J 5 bases, with 9 bases left between them. CDR3 loop: CASSSGGYQPQHF. The CDR3 nucleotides read TGTGCCAGCAGTTCCGGGGGCTATCAGCCCCAGCATTTT.

The chain couples TRBV7-3 to TRBJ2-2; either TRBD1 or TRBD2 may fit D (5 bases each). V was clipped by 5 bases and J by 0 bases, with 7 bases between them. The CDR3 loop spans 14 amino acids. Germline CDR1 is SGHTA and CDR2 is FQGTGA. This CDR3 is CASSPGPNTGELFF. The CDR3 DNA follows: TGTGCCAGCAGCCCGGGACCGAACACCGGGGAGCTGTTTTTT.

The genes are TRBV5-4 and TRBJ1-2; 9 nucleotides line up with TRBD1. J lost 4 bases, V lost 0 bases, and 4 bases had no gene match. Germline CDR1 is SGHNT and CDR2 is YYREEE (reference sequence). The CDR3 length is 15 residues. The CDR3 sequence: CASSLAGTGPYGYTF. In nucleotides, the CDR3 is TGTGCCAGCAGCTTGGCCGGGACAGGGCCCTATGGCTACACCTTC.

The chain links TRBV20-1 to TRBJ1-5; TRBD1 might be the D (5 bases). The V end lost 1 base, the J end lost 2 bases, and 18 bases lay between the germline ends. CDR3 length: 17 amino acids. Germline-derived CDR1 and CDR2 are DFQATT and SNEGSKA (reference sequence). The CDR3 nucleotides are TGCAGTGCTAGAGGGACGGGACCAACCGGCGGCAATCAGCCCCAGCATTTT. This codes for CSARGTGPTGGNQPQHF.

The V call is TRBV14, the J call TRBJ2-3; D gene uncertain. Germline lookup yields CDR1 SGHDN and CDR2 FVKESK. CDR3 size: 12 residues. V dropped 1 base and J dropped 6 bases, with 5 bases sitting between them. The DNA for the CDR3 is TGTGCCAGCAGCCAAGGGTGGGATACGCAGTATTTT. Protein sequence: CASSQGWDTQYF.

This chain connects TRBV30 to TRBJ2-7, with 10 bases that match TRBD1. CDR3 length: 14 residues. The J segment lost 6 bases and the V segment lost 5 bases, leaving 10 bases of the junction unmatched. The germline CDR1 and CDR2 sequences are GTSNPN and SVGIG (reference sequence). For the CDR3, the DNA is TGTGCCTGGTCCGTATTCGGGACAGGGGCCGAGCAGTACTTC. As protein: CAWSVFGTGAEQYF.

As DNA, the CDR3 is TGTGCCAGCAGCCCCGACCTCCTCATTGGAAACACCATATATTTT. Translating gives CASSPDLLIGNTIYF. The chain recombines TRBV12-3 or TRBV12-4 with TRBJ1-3; D remains unclear. The V end was cut by 6 bases, the J end by 3 bases, with 15 bases between. CDR3 size: 15 residues.

This clonotype was observed a single time. The chain combines TRBV24-1 with TRBJ2-1, with 11 bases identical to TRBD2. The ends lost 4 bases at V and 7 bases at J; junction bases unmatched: 8. Per the germline V gene, CDR1 is KGHDR and CDR2 is SFDVKD. This CDR3 region has 16 residues. CDR3 amino acids: CATSDYTSGSGNEQFF. The DNA of the CDR3 is TGTGCCACCAGTGACTATACTAGCGGGAGTGGGAATGAGCAGTTCTTC.

The V and J genes are TRBV12-3 or TRBV12-4 and TRBJ2-3; 8 bases agree with TRBD2. The V segment lost 1 base and the J segment 0 bases; nucleotides outside the gene matches: 6. The CDR3 is made up of 17 amino acids. This CDR3 reads CASSLGASGLSTDTQYF. The CDR3 DNA follows: TGTGCCAGCAGTTTAGGGGCTAGCGGGCTGAGCACAGATACGCAGTATTTT.

The chain carries TRBV27 and TRBJ2-1, with TRBD2 matching 11 bases. The CDR3 has 16 residues. Per germline, CDR1 MNHEY and CDR2 SMNVEV (reference sequence). Losses at the gene ends were 4 bases for V and 7 bases for J; bases not matched to a gene: 9. DNA of the CDR3: TGTGCCAGCAGTTCCCTAGCGGGAGGCGGGGCGAATGAGCAGTTCTTC. The encoded protein is CASSSLAGGGANEQFF.

This sequence joins TRBV7-9 and TRBJ2-7, with 9 bases lining up with TRBD2. The CDR3 has 15 residues. V was pared by 2 bases and J by 4 bases, with 6 bases of the junction left unmatched. The germline V gene encodes CDR1 SEHNR and CDR2 FQNEAQ (reference sequence). CDR3 sequence reads: CASSLWPSGVYEQYF. CDR3 DNA: TGTGCCAGCAGCTTATGGCCTAGCGGGGTTTACGAGCAGTACTTC.

This clonotype has only one observation. The rearrangement uses TRBV14 and TRBJ2-1; TRBD1 is a possible D gene (5 bases). Germline CDR1 reads SGHDN; CDR2 reads FVKESK. This CDR3 is 15 amino acids long. V was shortened by 1 base and J by 9 bases, with 16 bases between the two germline ends. The CDR3 protein is CASSQVRNSQGEQFF. The CDR3 bases are TGTGCCAGCAGCCAAGTTCGGAATTCCCAGGGTGAGCAGTTCTTC.

The chain employs TRBV2 and TRBJ1-2; a possible D gene is TRBD1 (5 bases). Deletions cut 8 bases from V and 6 bases from J, with 16 bases between. This CDR3 is built from 13 residues. The germline CDR1 and CDR2 sequences are SNHLY and FYNNEI. The CDR3: CASGGDRGHGYTF. In DNA, the CDR3 is TGTGCCAGCGGCGGAGACAGAGGGCATGGCTACACCTTC.

The V and J genes are TRBV15 and TRBJ1-1, with a weak D call TRBD1 (6 bases). The V gene lost 2 bases and the J gene lost 7 bases, with 14 bases spanning the gap. The CDR3 contains 14 residues. Germline CDR1 reads LNHNV; CDR2 reads YYDKDF (reference sequence). The CDR3, as DNA: TGTGCCACCAGCAGACAAAACAGGGAACGTGAAGCTTTCTTT. Translation gives CATSRQNREREAFF. Full variable domain (missing parts from reference TRBV15 and TRBJ1-1): DAMVIQNPRYQVTQFGKPVTLSCSQTLNHNVMYWYQQKSSQAPKLLFHYYDKDFNNEADTPDNFQSRRPNTSFCFLDIRSPGLGDTAMYLCATSRQNREREAFFGQGTRLTVV.

The J gene is TRBJ2-5, the V gene TRBV12-3 or TRBV12-4; D may be TRBD1 (6 bases). Trimming shortened V by 3 bases and J by 8 bases, and 16 bases separated the two germline ends. This CDR3 contains 14 residues. The CDR3 sequence is CASSFGTHARTQYF. The DNA of the CDR3 is TGTGCCAGCAGTTTCGGGACACACGCTCGAACCCAGTACTTC.

The gene calls are TRBV7-9 and TRBJ2-1; 11 bases agree with TRBD2. The CDR3 sequence is 17 residues long. The junction had 6 bases not matched to a gene; V was cut back by 1 base and J by 4 bases. The germline gives CDR1 SEHNR, CDR2 FQNEAQ (reference sequence). CDR3 loop: CASSLVVAGGFYNEQFF. In nucleotides, the CDR3 is TGTGCCAGCAGCTTAGTGGTAGCGGGGGGGTTTTACAATGAGCAGTTCTTC. The full variable domain, rest sourced from reference TRBV7-9 and TRBJ2-1, is DTGVSQNPRHKITKRGQNVTFRCDPISEHNRLYWYRQTLGQGPEFLTYFQNEAQLEKSRLLSDRFSAERPKGSFSTLEIQRTEQGDSAMYLCASSLVVAGGFYNEQFFGPGTRLTVL.